The source of this T cell receptor beta chain is a study of OX40 agonist ivuxolimab in advanced cancers. On the study more broadly: Hepatocellular carcinoma, melanoma, renal cell or head and neck cancer was diagnosed in the dose-escalation patients.

Profiling relied on immunoSEQ multiplex PCR, and the TCRdb table lists in-frame clones only, not all of them. The sample includes 73,000 or so clones, approximately 86% of them seen just once. Germline CDR1 and CDR2: GTSNPN and SVGIG (reference sequence). V lost 2 bases to trimming and J lost 1 base, with 8 bases between them. This CDR3 comprises 13 residues. As to this clone: Its specificity is not known.

Regarding the study as a whole: Low levels of normalized T-cell clonal expansion also appeared in some nonresponders.

This sequence was found in an adult with an advanced solid tumor such as melanoma, head and neck, liver or kidney cancer. The sequencing here drew on CD4+ or CD8+ T cells sorted from blood, taken in a trial of the OX40 agonist ivuxolimab. The rearrangement joins TRBV30 to TRBJ1-1; no definite D call. The CDR3 DNA sequence: TGTGCCTGGAGTTGGACGGGGAACACTGAAGCTTTCTTT. Protein sequence: CAWSWTGNTEAFF. Based on the CDR3 plus reference TRBV30 and TRBJ1-1, the full variable domain is SQTIHQWPATLVQPVGSPLSLECTVEGTSNPNLYWYRQAAGRGLQLLFYSVGIGQISSEVPQNLSASRPQDRQFILSSKKLLLSDSGFYLCAWSWTGNTEAFFGQGTRLTVV.